This T cell receptor beta chain appears in the sequencing data of a study of blood T cell repertoires in COVID-19. Overall study context: COVID-19 samples from acute and convalescent phases originated in the United States, Italy and Spain. The cDNA or gDNA used as material had been derived from T cells, B-cell-depleted T cells, or PBMCs.

The germline V gene has CDR1 MNHEY and CDR2 SMNVEV (reference sequence). V was clipped by 5 bases and J by 12 bases, with 17 bases between them. CDR3 length equals 14 residues. Clones were sequenced by immunoSEQ multiplex PCR, and TCRdb holds only the in-frame ones, with some missing. The sample carries approximately 290,000 clones, approximately 90% recorded once. This receptor was taken from a young man with active or convalescent COVID-19. The genes are TRBV27 and TRBJ1-6; D not certain. The sequenced sample was peripheral blood. The CDR3 here is CASSPSSTSRPLHF. Here the CDR3 DNA reads TGTGCCAGCAGTCCTAGCTCGACCTCGAGACCCCTCCACTTT.